The 19 T cell receptor delta chains reported below all come from one sample, sequenced in a study of γδ T cells in repeated Plasmodium falciparum infection. TCRdb reapplied CATT to the multiplex PCR reads. The table includes tens of thousands of delta-chain clones, less than 2% detected once. Vgamma9/Vdelta2+ and Vdelta2-negative gammadelta T cells were flow-sorted from PBMC for bulk sequencing. The sequenced sample was gamma-delta T cells from blood. These receptors all come from a pool of human donors (malaria-infected and uninfected, not separated).

To note about this clone: A far bigger clonotype differs at one base, so this is likely a read error. The sample has other DNA sequences that encode this CDR3 too. CDR3 loop: CALGASTPLEYWGILTATDKLIF. The CDR3 region has the DNA TGTGCTCTTGGTGCTTCGACCCCACTCGAGTACTGGGGGATCCTCACTGCCACCGATAAACTCATCTTT. The V gene is TRDV1, the J gene TRDJ1; 10 nucleotides agree with TRDD3. TCRdb is silent on the J gene; assignment here came from matching the DNA to germline. This CDR3 is built from 23 residues. V lost 6 bases and J lost 1; bases outside the gene matches: 29. Germline CDR1 reads TSWWSYY; CDR2 reads QGS.

Worth noting for this clone: TCRdb has a much larger clone's protein, which differs at residue 9 from the translation of this DNA, likely because of a read error; what is shown is the protein translated from the DNA. The rearrangement uses TRDV1 and TRDJ1; the D is unclear. CDR1 is TSWWSYY and CDR2 is QGS in the germline V gene. CDR3 length: 18 residues. V was trimmed by 9 bases and J by 0 bases, leaving 26 bases between them. The CDR3 nucleotides are TGTGCTCTGACACAAGAGGGAAGACCGGGGCCGTACACCGATAAACTCATCTTT. It encodes CALTQEGRPGPYTDKLIF.

For this clone: Since a much larger clone is just one base distant, this may be a read error. The genes are TRDV1 and TRDJ1, with D uncertain. The J gene, left out of TCRdb, was set here by checking the DNA against germline. The CDR3 runs to 23 residues. Trimming removed 2 bases from V and 10 bases from J, with 44 bases in between. Germline assignment: CDR1 TSWWSYY and CDR2 QGS. The CDR3 region has the DNA TGTGCTCTTGGGGAAAACCATAGCTCCTGGCGGTGGACGAGCCCTCTTTCGGCCGCAAGACTCATCTTT. Amino acid sequence: CALGENHSSWRWTSPLSAARLIF.

Remarks on this clone: This likely stems from a read error, as it lies one base from a far larger clone. This specimen includes other DNA sequences encoding the same CDR3. The chain joins TRDV1 to TRDJ1; TRDD3 aligns across 11 bases. The germline CDR1 and CDR2 sequences are TSWWSYY and QGS. This CDR3 spans 25 amino acids. The J segment lost 0 bases and the V segment lost 3 bases, leaving 30 bases of the junction unmatched. CDR3 nucleotide sequence: TGTGCTCTTGGGGAGCTGCCTCCCGCGGTCGTAAAGGGCTGGGGGATACCCCCTTACACCGATAAACTCATCTTT. Amino acids: CALGELPPAVVKGWGIPPYTDKLIF.

Details on this clone: TCRdb's listed protein matches a much larger clone and diverges from this DNA's translation at residue 12, likely through a read error; the protein shown comes from the DNA. The chain links TRDV1 to TRDJ1, with 9 bases lining up with TRDD3. TCRdb lists no J gene, so it was determined here by aligning the DNA to germline. The CDR3 is 21 amino acids. Germline trimming cut 2 bases from V and 0 bases from J; bases unmatched to any gene: 19. Germline loops: CDR1 TSWWSYY, CDR2 QGS. The CDR3 loop reads CALGEMNTGGYTARYTDKLIF. Written as DNA, the CDR3 is TGTGCTCTTGGGGAAATGAACACCGGGGGATACACAGCAAGGTACACCGATAAACTCATCTTT.

This clone was counted only a few times. The mismatch at residue 11 between this DNA's translation and the TCRdb protein of a much larger clone likely reflects a read error; the protein shown is translated from the DNA. This rearrangement joins TRDV1 to TRDJ1; D ambiguous. The V end was cut by 4 bases, the J end by 7 bases, with 22 bases between. This CDR3 has 16 residues. CDR1 is TSWWSYY and CDR2 is QGS in the germline V gene. CDR3 sequence: CALGGEKWRPSGKLIF. DNA for the CDR3: TGTGCTCTTGGGGGGGAAAAATGGCGACCCAGCGGTAAACTCATCTTT.

This clone has at least ten counts. CDR3 bases: TGTGCTCTTGGGGGACCCCCTTCCTACTTTCTTTACACCGATAAACTCATCTTT. As protein: CALGGPPSYFLYTDKLIF. The J gene is TRDJ1, the V gene TRDV1; 9 positions agree with TRDD2. The V and J ends lost 4 bases and 0 bases, in that order; junction bases with no gene match: 12. CDR1 and CDR2 from the germline V gene are TSWWSYY and QGS. This CDR3 region has 18 residues.

V is TRDV2 and J is TRDJ1, with 12 bases aligning to TRDD3. TCRdb lists no J gene, so it was determined here by aligning the DNA to germline. The CDR3 extends over 18 amino acids. V trimming: 9 bases; J trimming: 0 bases; junction bases outside the gene matches: 16. Germline V gene sequence: CDR1 GEAIGNYY, CDR2 EKD. The CDR3 sequence is CAITPSYWGIPYTDKLIF. The CDR3 region has the DNA TGTGCCATAACCCCTTCGTACTGGGGGATACCGTACACCGATAAACTCATCTTT.

Remarks on this clone: TCRdb lists the protein of a much larger clone for this DNA, which differs at residue 7, so this is likely a read error; the protein given here is translated from the DNA itself. The chain combines TRDV1 with TRDJ1, with D maybe TRDD3 (6 bases). The J gene, not given by TCRdb, was assigned here from a germline match of the nucleotide sequence. Between the trimmed V and J ends, which lost 1 base and 0 bases, there was a span of 36 bases. The CDR3 has 24 amino acids. Germline CDR1 reads TSWWSYY; CDR2 reads QGS. The CDR3: CALGERPHVRGGLGQFPYTDKLIF. The CDR3 coding sequence is TGTGCTCTTGGGGAACGCCCCCACGTCAGGGGTGGGCTGGGGCAATTTCCCTACACCGATAAACTCATCTTT.

This clone was detected a few times. TCRdb lists the protein of a much larger clone for this DNA, which differs at residue 12, so this is likely a read error; the protein given here is translated from the DNA itself. This chain connects TRDV1 to TRDJ1; 9 nucleotides agree with TRDD3. The J gene, not given by TCRdb, was assigned here from a germline match of the nucleotide sequence. The ends lost 3 bases at V and 4 bases at J; junction bases unmatched: 24. CDR1 and CDR2 (germline): TSWWSYY, QGS. This CDR3 spans 21 amino acids. DNA of the CDR3: TGTGCTCTTGGGGAGGGAACCCTTCGCCCTGCTGGGTGGGGGATAAGCGATAAACTCATCTTT. Translated: CALGEGTLRPAGWGISDKLIF.

As concerns this clone: The protein held in TCRdb is that of a much larger clone and does not match this DNA's translation at residue 14, likely because of a read error; the protein shown is translated from the DNA. The V and J genes are TRDV2 and TRDJ1, with 12 bases identical to TRDD3. The J gene was missing in TCRdb and was found by matching the end of the DNA to germline. Per the germline V gene, CDR1 is GEAIGNYY and CDR2 is EKD. Trimming cost V 1 base and J 4 bases; bases outside gene matches: 15. The CDR3 has 19 residues. CDR3 in amino acids: CACDTLDLGDTAKDDKLIF. The DNA of the CDR3 is TGTGCCTGTGACACACTTGATCTGGGGGATACGGCCAAGGACGATAAACTCATCTTT.

The sample holds a few counts of this clone. This DNA's translation and the protein TCRdb lists, from a much larger clone, do not match at residue 15, likely due to a read error; the protein shown is translated from the DNA. The chain carries TRDV1 and TRDJ1, with TRDD3 matching 10 bases. TCRdb carries no J gene annotation; the J gene was assigned here by matching the DNA with germline. The length of the CDR3 is 21 residues. Germline CDR1 and CDR2: TSWWSYY and QGS. V shed 4 bases, J shed 3 bases, and the junction held 23 bases outside the gene matches. The CDR3 nucleotides are TGTGCTCTTGGGGCATTTCCTTTGAAGGTTGGGGGATACAGGTGCGCCGATAAACTCATCTTT. Translated, it gives CALGAFPLKVGGYRCADKLIF.

This clone showed up just a few times. The translation of this DNA and the TCRdb protein of a much larger clone differ at residue 8, probably owing to a read error; the protein shown here is translated from the DNA. The CDR3 DNA follows: TGTGCTCTTGGGGAAGTGACCACTTACACCGATAAACTCATCTTT. Its protein is CALGEVTTYTDKLIF. The V gene is TRDV1, the J gene TRDJ1; the D is unclear. CDR3 length equals 15 residues. Deletions cut 2 bases from V and 0 bases from J, with 10 bases between. Germline V gene data show CDR1 as TSWWSYY and CDR2 as QGS.

Many counts were recorded for this clone. One base away lies a much larger clone, so this may be a sequencing read error. This rearrangement joins TRDV1 to TRDJ1; D unclear. Germline CDR1 and CDR2: TSWWSYY and QGS. The CDR3 length is 13 residues. The CDR3 loop reads CALGALTTNKLIF. The CDR3 DNA reads TGTGCTCTTGGGGCCCTAACCACCAATAAACTCATCTTT.

This clone was seen a few times. Since a far larger clone is one base different, this is likely a read error. The identical CDR3 is also encoded by other nucleotide sequences in the sample. J is TRDJ1 and V is TRDV2; 11 nucleotides align to TRDD3. TCRdb leaves out the J gene; it was filled in here by matching the DNA to germline. The V gene end was trimmed by 3 bases and the J gene end by 3 bases; junction bases not matched to a gene: 11. The germline V gene has CDR1 GEAIGNYY and CDR2 EKD. The CDR3 is made up of 17 amino acids. The DNA of the CDR3 is TGTGCCTGTGACCTACTGGGGGATAACGTAAATGCCGATAAACTCATCTTT. This encodes CACDLLGDNVNADKLIF.

This clone was counted between two and nine times. TCRdb's protein, taken from a much larger clone, differs from this DNA's translation at residue 13, likely owing to a read error; the protein displayed comes from the DNA. The chain has TRDV1 and TRDJ1, with 9 bases lining up with TRDD2. TCRdb offers no J gene call, so here the DNA was matched to germline to obtain one. Looked up from germline, CDR1 is TSWWSYY and CDR2 is QGS. J gave up 0 bases and V 3 bases, and 29 bases lay outside the gene matches. The CDR3 runs 24 residues. This chain's CDR3 is CALGDALPSYQVPGDFGYTDKLIF. The CDR3 coding sequence is TGTGCTCTTGGGGATGCGCTTCCTTCCTACCAGGTACCGGGGGACTTCGGGTACACCGATAAACTCATCTTT.

There are many counts of this clone. The V and J genes are TRDV1 and TRDJ1; maybe TRDD3 (6 bases). Trimming took 0 bases from V and 4 from J, leaving 30 bases between them. From germline, CDR1 is TSWWSYY and CDR2 QGS. The CDR3 consists of 21 residues. CDR3 loop: CALGELGLRTVGISLSDKLIF. CDR3 in DNA: TGTGCTCTTGGGGAACTCGGTCTTAGGACCGTGGGGATTAGTCTTAGCGATAAACTCATCTTT.

Turning to this clone: The TCRdb protein, from a much larger clone, departs from this DNA's translation at residue 7, likely by read error; the protein shown derives from the DNA. The CDR3 loop is CALGEELYHEMGKGETAQLFF. CDR3 DNA sequence: TGTGCTCTTGGGGAAGAGTTGTACCATGAAATGGGCAAAGGGGAGACAGCACAACTCTTCTTT. The chain employs TRDV1 and TRDJ2; D possibly uses TRDD1 or TRDD3 (5 bases each). Here the J gene was assigned by germline matching of the DNA, as TCRdb has none. The CDR3 consists of 21 residues. V was clipped by 2 bases and J by 4 bases, with 29 bases between them. Germline V lookup: CDR1 TSWWSYY, CDR2 QGS.

This clone was seen many times. The CDR3 loop is CAAQAIIGKLIF. The CDR3 bases are TGTGCCGCCCAGGCAATAATAGGCAAACTCATCTTT. The rearrangement uses TRDV3 and TRDJ1; D perhaps matches TRDD1 (5 bases). This CDR3 has 12 amino acids. Trimming pared 5 bases from V and 8 bases from J, leaving 18 bases between. Germline lookup yields CDR1 TVYSNPD and CDR2 GDNSRS (reference sequence).